Included here is one T cell receptor beta chain sequence, with context. Its antigen is unknown. V lost 5 bases, J lost 5 bases, and 12 bases lay in between. The CDR3 is 13 amino acids. Germline CDR1 is LNHDA and CDR2 is SQIVND (reference sequence). These data come from a study of T cell responses to AZD1222 COVID-19 vaccine. Sequencing was performed with immunoSEQ multiplex PCR; in TCRdb, only in-frame clones are kept and a portion is missing. This table has 70,000 to 95,000 clones, about 89% appearing once. General study results and limits: Donors skewed white British and female; clonal diversity was possibly underestimated. No day 14 peak samples; only post-peak repertoires were characterized. Spike-spanning, vaccine-associated CD4 TCRs were dominant at 160-218 and 743-854.

The receptor comes from an adult who received the AZD1222 COVID-19 vaccine. Source: peripheral blood, taken 28 days after the second AZD1222 dose. V is TRBV19 and J is TRBJ1-1; TRBD1 might be the D (5 bases). This chain's CDR3 is CASSPRQRTEAFF. The CDR3 bases are TGTGCCAGTAGTCCCCGACAGCGTACTGAAGCTTTCTTT.